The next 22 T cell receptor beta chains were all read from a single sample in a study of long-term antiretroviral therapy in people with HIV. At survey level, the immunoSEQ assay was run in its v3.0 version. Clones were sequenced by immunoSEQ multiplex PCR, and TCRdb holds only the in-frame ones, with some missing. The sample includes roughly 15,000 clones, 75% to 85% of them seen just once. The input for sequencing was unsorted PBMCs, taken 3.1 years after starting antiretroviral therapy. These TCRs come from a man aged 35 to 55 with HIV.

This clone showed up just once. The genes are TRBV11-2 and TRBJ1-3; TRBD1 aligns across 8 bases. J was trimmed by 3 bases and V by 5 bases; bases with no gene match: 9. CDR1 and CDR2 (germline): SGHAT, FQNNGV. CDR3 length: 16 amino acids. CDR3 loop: CASSGRTGHVGNTIYF. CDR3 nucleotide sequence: TGTGCCAGCAGCGGGAGGACAGGGCACGTTGGAAACACCATATATTTT.

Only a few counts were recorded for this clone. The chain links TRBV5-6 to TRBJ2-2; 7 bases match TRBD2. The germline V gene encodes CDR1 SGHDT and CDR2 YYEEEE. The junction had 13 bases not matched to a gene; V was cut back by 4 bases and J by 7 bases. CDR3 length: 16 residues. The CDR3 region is CASSPANLAAGGELFF. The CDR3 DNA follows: TGTGCCAGCAGCCCGGCGAATCTAGCGGCGGGCGGGGAGCTGTTTTTT.

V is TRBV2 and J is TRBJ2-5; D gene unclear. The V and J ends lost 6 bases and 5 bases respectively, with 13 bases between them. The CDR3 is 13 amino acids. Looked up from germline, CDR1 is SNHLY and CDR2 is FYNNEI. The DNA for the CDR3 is TGTGCCAGCAGCCCGTTGTCCCGGGAGACCCAGTACTTC. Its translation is CASSPLSRETQYF.

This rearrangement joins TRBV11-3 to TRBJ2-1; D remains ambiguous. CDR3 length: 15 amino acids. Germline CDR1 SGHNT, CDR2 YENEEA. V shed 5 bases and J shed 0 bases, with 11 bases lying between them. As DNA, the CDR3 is TGTGCCAGCAGCGCCGGGTCTAGCTCCTACAATGAGCAGTTCTTC. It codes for CASSAGSSSYNEQFF.

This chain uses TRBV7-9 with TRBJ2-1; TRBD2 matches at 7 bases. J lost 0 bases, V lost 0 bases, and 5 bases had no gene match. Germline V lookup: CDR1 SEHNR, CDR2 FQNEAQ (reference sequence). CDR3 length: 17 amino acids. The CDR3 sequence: CASSLAFGGGSYNEQFF. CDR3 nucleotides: TGTGCCAGCAGCTTAGCATTTGGCGGGGGCTCCTACAATGAGCAGTTCTTC.

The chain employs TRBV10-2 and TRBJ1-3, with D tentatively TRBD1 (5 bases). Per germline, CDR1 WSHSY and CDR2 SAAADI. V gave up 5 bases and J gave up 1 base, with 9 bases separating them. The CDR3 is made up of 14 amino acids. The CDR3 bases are TGCGCCAGCAGTAACGGGGCATCTGGAAACACCATATATTTT. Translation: CASSNGASGNTIYF.

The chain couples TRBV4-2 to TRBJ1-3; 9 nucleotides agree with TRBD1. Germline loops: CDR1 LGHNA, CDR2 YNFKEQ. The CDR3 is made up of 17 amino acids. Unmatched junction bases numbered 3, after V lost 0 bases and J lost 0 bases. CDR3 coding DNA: TGTGCCAGCAGCCAAGATGGACAGGGGATCTCTGGAAACACCATATATTTT. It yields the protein CASSQDGQGISGNTIYF.

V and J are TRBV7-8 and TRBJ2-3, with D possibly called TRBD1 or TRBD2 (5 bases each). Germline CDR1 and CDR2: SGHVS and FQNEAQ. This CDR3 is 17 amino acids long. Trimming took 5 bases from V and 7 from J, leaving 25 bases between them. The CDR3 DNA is TGTGCCAGCAGCCCAACCCCGGGACCCGGGCTCGGTCATACGCAGTATTTT. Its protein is CASSPTPGPGLGHTQYF.

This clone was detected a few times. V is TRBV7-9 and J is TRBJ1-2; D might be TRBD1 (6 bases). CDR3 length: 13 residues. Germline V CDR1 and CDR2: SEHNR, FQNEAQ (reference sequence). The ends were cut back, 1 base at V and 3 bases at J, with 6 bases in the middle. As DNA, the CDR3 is TGTGCCAGCAGCTTAGACAGGGACTATGGCTACACCTTC. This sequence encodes CASSLDRDYGYTF.

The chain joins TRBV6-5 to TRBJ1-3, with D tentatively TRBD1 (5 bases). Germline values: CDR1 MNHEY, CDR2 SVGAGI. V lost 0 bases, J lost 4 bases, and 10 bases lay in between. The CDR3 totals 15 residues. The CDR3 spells CASSYSGEEGNTIYF. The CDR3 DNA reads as TGTGCCAGCAGTTACTCGGGGGAAGAGGGAAACACCATATATTTT.

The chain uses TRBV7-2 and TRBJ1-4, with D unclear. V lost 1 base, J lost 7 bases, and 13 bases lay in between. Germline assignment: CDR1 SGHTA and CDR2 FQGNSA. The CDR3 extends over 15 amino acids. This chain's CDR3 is CASSLGRPAGEKLFF. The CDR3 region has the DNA TGTGCCAGCAGCTTAGGGAGGCCGGCGGGTGAAAAACTGTTTTTT. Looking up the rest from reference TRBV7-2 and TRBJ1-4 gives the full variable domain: GAGVSQSPSNKVTEKGKDVELRCDPISGHTALYWYRQSLGQGLEFLIYFQGNSAPDKSGLPSDRFSAERTGGSVSTLTIQRTQQEDSAVYLCASSLGRPAGEKLFFGSGTQLSVL.

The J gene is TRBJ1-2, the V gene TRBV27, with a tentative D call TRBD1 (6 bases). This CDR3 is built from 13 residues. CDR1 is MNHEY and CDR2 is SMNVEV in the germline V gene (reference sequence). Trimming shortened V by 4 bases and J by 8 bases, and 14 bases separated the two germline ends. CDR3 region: CASSSRGYGGYTF. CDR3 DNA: TGTGCCAGCAGTTCTAGGGGGTATGGAGGCTACACCTTC.

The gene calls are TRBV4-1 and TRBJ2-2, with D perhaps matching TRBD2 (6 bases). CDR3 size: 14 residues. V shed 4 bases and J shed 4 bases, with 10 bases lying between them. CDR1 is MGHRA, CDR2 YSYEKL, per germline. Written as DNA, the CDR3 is TGCGCCAGCAGCCGGGCTAGCGCCACCGGGGAGCTGTTTTTT. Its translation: CASSRASATGELFF.

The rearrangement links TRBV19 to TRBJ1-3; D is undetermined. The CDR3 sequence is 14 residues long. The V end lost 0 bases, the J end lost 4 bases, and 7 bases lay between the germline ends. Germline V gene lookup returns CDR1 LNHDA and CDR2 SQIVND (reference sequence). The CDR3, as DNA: TGTGCCAGTAGTATAGAGGGGTACGGAAACACCATATATTTT. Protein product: CASSIEGYGNTIYF.

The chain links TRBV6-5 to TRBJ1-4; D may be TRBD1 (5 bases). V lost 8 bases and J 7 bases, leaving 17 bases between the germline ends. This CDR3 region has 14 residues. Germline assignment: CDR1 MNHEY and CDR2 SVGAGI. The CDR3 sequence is CASAGGTRGEKLFF. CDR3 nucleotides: TGTGCCAGCGCCGGGGGGACCCGGGGTGAAAAACTGTTTTTT.

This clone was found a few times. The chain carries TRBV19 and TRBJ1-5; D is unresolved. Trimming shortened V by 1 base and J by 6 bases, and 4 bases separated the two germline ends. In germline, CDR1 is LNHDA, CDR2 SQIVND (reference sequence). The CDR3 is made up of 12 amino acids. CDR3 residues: CASSIVSQPQHF. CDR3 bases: TGTGCCAGTAGTATAGTAAGTCAGCCCCAGCATTTT.

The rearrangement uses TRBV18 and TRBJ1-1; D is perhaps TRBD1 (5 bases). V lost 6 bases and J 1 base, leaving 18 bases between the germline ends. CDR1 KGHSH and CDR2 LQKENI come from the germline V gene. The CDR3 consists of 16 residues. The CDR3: CASSHRDPPRNTEAFF. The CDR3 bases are TGTGCCAGCTCTCACCGGGACCCTCCAAGGAACACTGAAGCTTTCTTT.

The CDR3 spells CASSLESTEAFF. The CDR3 nucleotides read TGTGCCAGCAGCTTAGAATCAACTGAAGCTTTCTTT. V is TRBV7-9 and J is TRBJ1-1, with no clear D. Germline-derived CDR1 and CDR2 are SEHNR and FQNEAQ (reference sequence). Trimming left V 1 base short and J 5 bases short, with 5 bases between. The CDR3 has 12 amino acids.

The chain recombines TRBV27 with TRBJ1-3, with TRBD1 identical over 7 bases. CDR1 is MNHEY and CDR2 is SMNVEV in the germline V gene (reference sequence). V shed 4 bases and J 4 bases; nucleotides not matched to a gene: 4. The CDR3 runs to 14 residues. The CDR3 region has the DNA TGTGCCAGCAGTTCGACAGGGCTAGGAAACACCATATATTTT. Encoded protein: CASSSTGLGNTIYF.

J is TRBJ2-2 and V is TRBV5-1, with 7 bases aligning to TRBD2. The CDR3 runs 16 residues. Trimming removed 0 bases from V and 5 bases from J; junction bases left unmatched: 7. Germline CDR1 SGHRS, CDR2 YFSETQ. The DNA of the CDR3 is TGCGCCAGCAGCTTGGCCGGAGCGGGGAAGACCGGGGAGCTGTTTTTT. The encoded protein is CASSLAGAGKTGELFF.

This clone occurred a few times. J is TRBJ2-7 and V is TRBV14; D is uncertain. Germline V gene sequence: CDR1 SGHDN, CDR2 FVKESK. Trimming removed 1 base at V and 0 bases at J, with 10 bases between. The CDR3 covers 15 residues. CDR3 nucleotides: TGTGCCAGCAGCCAAGTTGGTGCCCTCTCCTACGAGCAGTACTTC. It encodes CASSQVGALSYEQYF.

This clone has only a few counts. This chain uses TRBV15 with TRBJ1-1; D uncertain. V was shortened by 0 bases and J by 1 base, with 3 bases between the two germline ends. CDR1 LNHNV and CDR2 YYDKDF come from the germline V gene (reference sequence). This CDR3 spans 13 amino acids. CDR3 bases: TGTGCCACCAGCAGAGAGTGGAACACTGAAGCTTTCTTT. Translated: CATSREWNTEAFF.